These 5 T cell receptor beta chains came from one sample sequenced in a study of blood T cell repertoires in COVID-19. Some clones are missing from TCRdb's copy, which holds only in-frame ones; the method was immunoSEQ multiplex PCR. The data hold 200,000 to 300,000 clones, with approximately 84% observed a single time. The sample consisted of peripheral blood. Receptor source: a man in his fifties with acute or convalescent COVID-19.

The V call is TRBV6-1, the J call TRBJ2-4; 7 positions agree with TRBD1. This CDR3 is built from 17 residues. Looked up from germline, CDR1 is MNHNS and CDR2 is SASEGT. The trim removed 4 bases at V and 7 bases at J, leaving 16 bases unmatched. This CDR3 reads CASSGTGVRGLMNIQYF. The CDR3 DNA reads as TGTGCCAGCAGTGGAACAGGGGTGCGTGGCCTAATGAACATTCAGTACTTC.

The rearrangement links TRBV7-9 to TRBJ2-1, with 10 bases that match TRBD1. V shed 5 bases, J shed 5 bases, and the junction held 6 bases outside the gene matches. There are 15 residues in the CDR3. Germline V lookup: CDR1 SEHNR, CDR2 FQNEAQ (reference sequence). The CDR3 coding sequence is TGTGCCAGCAGCCTGGGACAGGGGTTGGACAATGAGCAGTTCTTC. Encoded protein: CASSLGQGLDNEQFF.

This chain joins TRBV10-3 and TRBJ1-3; TRBD1 is a possible D gene (6 bases). Deletions cut 6 bases from V and 4 bases from J, with 16 bases between. CDR3 length: 15 residues. Per germline, CDR1 ENHRY and CDR2 SYGVKD. The CDR3 reads CAIRPTGSLGNTIYF. The CDR3 DNA reads as TGTGCCATCAGACCGACAGGTTCACTGGGAAACACCATATATTTT.

The chain recombines TRBV13 with TRBJ1-1; D might be TRBD1 (5 bases). V gave up 0 bases and J gave up 5 bases, with 13 bases separating them. The CDR3 runs to 15 residues. Looked up from germline, CDR1 is PRHDT and CDR2 is FYEKMQ (reference sequence). CDR3 sequence reads: CASSLGGQGWTEAFF. For the CDR3, the DNA is TGTGCCAGCAGCTTAGGAGGGCAGGGTTGGACTGAAGCTTTCTTT.

This rearrangement joins TRBV7-6 to TRBJ1-3, with no clear D. The germline CDR1 and CDR2 sequences are SGHVS and FNYEAQ. V was clipped by 5 bases and J by 0 bases, with 11 bases between them. The CDR3 is 15 amino acids. The CDR3 sequence is CASSLAQASGNTIYF. CDR3 bases: TGTGCCAGCAGCCTCGCTCAGGCCTCTGGAAACACCATATATTTT.